Following are 29 T cell receptor beta chains from one sample sequenced in a study of beta chain features in type 1 diabetes. Points from the study as a whole: Shortening of TCRB CDR3s, moderate but significant, appeared in all four CD4+ subsets of Type 1 diabetes patients.

All of the isolated RNA was reverse transcribed, so expressed TCRB transcripts were sequenced. The protocol was immunoSEQ multiplex PCR, while the TCRdb copy is restricted to in-frame clones and leaves out a portion. The sample holds 500,000 to 800,000 clones, 9.5% to 15% seen once. What these receptors recognize is not known. The sample was naive CD4+ T cells from blood. The receptors originated from a young man with type 1 diabetes.

This clone appeared a few times. The chain recombines TRBV9 with TRBJ1-2; no definite D call. The CDR3 spans 12 residues. V was shortened by 3 bases and J by 0 bases, with 3 bases between the two germline ends. The germline V gene has CDR1 SGDLS and CDR2 YYNGEE. The CDR3 region has the DNA TGTGCCAGCAGCGCATCTAACTATGGCTACACCTTC. Protein: CASSASNYGYTF.

The chain recombines TRBV7-9 with TRBJ2-7; TRBD1 agrees at 7 bases. The CDR3 is made up of 13 amino acids. Germline CDR1 SEHNR, CDR2 FQNEAQ (reference sequence). Trimming took 3 bases from V and 5 from J; bases not matched to a gene: 4. Here the CDR3 reads CASSLTGPHEQYF. DNA of the CDR3: TGTGCCAGCAGCTTGACAGGGCCACACGAGCAGTACTTC.

The chain joins TRBV7-6 to TRBJ2-5; no firm D call. The CDR3 loop spans 12 amino acids. Germline V gene data show CDR1 as SGHVS and CDR2 as FNYEAQ. V was trimmed by 1 base and J by 7 bases, leaving 7 bases between them. In DNA, the CDR3 is TGTGCCAGCAGCTTAGGGTACGGGACCCAGTACTTC. Residues: CASSLGYGTQYF.

The genes are TRBV10-3 and TRBJ1-1; D gene uncertain. Germline assignment: CDR1 ENHRY and CDR2 SYGVKD. With 11 bases removed from V and 5 bases from J, the gap between germline ends came to 18 bases. The CDR3 extends over 13 amino acids. CDR3 nucleotide sequence: TGTGCCTCTCGGGGTACCCTCGGAACTGAAGCTTTCTTT. Translated: CASRGTLGTEAFF.

The V and J genes are TRBV6-5 and TRBJ1-2; maybe TRBD1 (6 bases). This CDR3 comprises 15 residues. The germline CDR1 and CDR2 sequences are MNHEY and SVGAGI. Trimming cost V 6 bases and J 4 bases, with 18 bases left between them. In DNA form, the CDR3 reads TGTGCCAGCAGGGGTAGGACAGACGTATCCTATGGCTACACCTTC. Amino acid sequence: CASRGRTDVSYGYTF.

This clone was seen a handful of times. J is TRBJ2-5 and V is TRBV29-1, with D perhaps TRBD2 (6 bases). Trimming left V 0 bases short and J 4 bases short, with 9 bases between. CDR3 size: 13 residues. CDR1 and CDR2 from the germline V gene are SQVTM and ANQGSEA. The CDR3 loop reads CSVEDRRGETQYF. CDR3 in DNA: TGCAGCGTTGAAGATCGGCGGGGAGAGACCCAGTACTTC.

The chain employs TRBV18 and TRBJ1-4; the match to TRBD1 covers 7 bases. Germline CDR1 reads KGHSH; CDR2 reads LQKENI. This CDR3 is built from 15 residues. The V segment lost 6 bases and the J segment 8 bases; nucleotides outside the gene matches: 12. CDR3 coding DNA: TGTGCCAGCTCCACTCGGGACAGCCAAGGGGAAAAACTGTTTTTT. This encodes CASSTRDSQGEKLFF. Full variable domain (rest looked up from reference TRBV18 and TRBJ1-4): NAGVMQNPRHLVRRRGQEARLRCSPMKGHSHVYWYRQLPEEGLKFMVYLQKENIIDESGMPKERFSAEFPKEGPSILRIQQVVRGDSAAYFCASSTRDSQGEKLFFGSGTQLSVL.

This clone was observed a few times. The chain recombines TRBV29-1 with TRBJ1-2, with TRBD1 as a possible D gene (5 bases). CDR3 length equals 13 residues. V was pared by 1 base and J by 11 bases, with 17 bases between. The germline V gene has CDR1 SQVTM and CDR2 ANQGSEA. CDR3: CSVEAQVGAPYTF. CDR3 DNA sequence: TGCAGCGTTGAAGCGCAGGTCGGGGCCCCTTACACCTTC.

A note on this clone: Other DNA sequences in this specimen translate into the identical CDR3. V usage is TRBV4-3 and J usage is TRBJ1-1; D remains unclear. The V gene's germline CDR1 is LGHNA and CDR2 YSLEER. The CDR3 is 15 amino acids. Trimming took 0 bases from V and 1 from J, leaving 9 bases between them. CDR3 sequence reads: CASSQEGRGNTEAFF. The CDR3 DNA follows: TGCGCCAGCAGCCAAGAGGGGAGAGGGAACACTGAAGCTTTCTTT.

This clone has a handful of counts. V usage is TRBV6-1 and J usage is TRBJ2-7; TRBD1 is a possible D gene (6 bases). CDR1 is MNHNS, CDR2 SASEGT, per germline. The CDR3 has 16 amino acids. V was clipped by 1 base and J by 4 bases, with 17 bases between them. The CDR3: CASSEERSGRGYEQYF. The CDR3 DNA reads TGTGCCAGCAGTGAAGAAAGGAGCGGCAGGGGATACGAGCAGTACTTC.

This clone has just a few counts. The V and J genes are TRBV29-1 and TRBJ1-3; D is uncertain. This CDR3 region has 14 residues. CDR1 and CDR2 from the germline V gene are SQVTM and ANQGSEA. Trimming removed 4 bases at V and 0 bases at J, with 10 bases between. CDR3 sequence: CSVGTSSSGNTIYF. DNA for the CDR3: TGCAGCGTTGGGACCTCCAGCTCTGGAAACACCATATATTTT. Full variable domain (outside the CDR3, taken from reference TRBV29-1 and TRBJ1-3): SAVISQKPSRDICQRGTSLTIQCQVDSQVTMMFWYRQQPGQSLTLIATANQGSEATYESGFVIDKFPISRPNLTFSTLTVSNMSPEDSSIYLCSVGTSSSGNTIYFGEGSWLTVV.

This clone was seen a few times. J is TRBJ1-6 and V is TRBV27; a weak D match, TRBD1 (5 bases). Trimming took off 6 bases at V and 7 bases at J, with 10 bases between the two ends. In germline, CDR1 is MNHEY, CDR2 SMNVEV (reference sequence). This CDR3 spans 13 amino acids. The CDR3 DNA follows: TGTGCCAGCAGCCGCGAGGGGAATTCACCCCTCCACTTT. Amino acids: CASSREGNSPLHF.

This chain connects TRBV30 to TRBJ2-3; maybe TRBD2 (6 bases). Trimming removed 4 bases from V and 8 bases from J, with 19 bases in between. This CDR3 has 14 residues. Germline CDR1 GTSNPN, CDR2 SVGIG (reference sequence). The CDR3 DNA sequence: TGTGCCTGGACCGGAGGGCAAGGGGAAGGTACGCAGTATTTT. Translation: CAWTGGQGEGTQYF.

This chain joins TRBV19 and TRBJ2-7; D gene unclear. V gave up 5 bases and J gave up 0 bases, with 11 bases separating them. There are 14 residues in the CDR3. Germline CDR1 reads LNHDA; CDR2 reads SQIVND (reference sequence). CDR3 in amino acids: CASSLTKSSYEQYF. The CDR3 DNA reads as TGTGCCAGTAGTCTCACAAAGAGCTCCTACGAGCAGTACTTC.

Details on this clone: Other DNA sequences in the sample encode the same CDR3. The chain employs TRBV25-1 and TRBJ2-1, with 8 positions matching TRBD1. The CDR3 has 15 residues. Germline CDR1 and CDR2: MGHDK and SYGVNS. Unmatched junction bases numbered 2, after V lost 4 bases and J lost 0 bases. Here the CDR3 reads CASSGGQGSYNEQFF. The CDR3 nucleotides read TGTGCCAGCAGTGGCGGACAGGGCTCCTACAATGAGCAGTTCTTC.

The chain combines TRBV19 with TRBJ2-2; 9 bases map to TRBD1. J was trimmed by 5 bases and V by 6 bases; bases with no gene match: 4. In germline, CDR1 is LNHDA, CDR2 SQIVND (reference sequence). This CDR3 comprises 14 residues. CDR3 DNA sequence: TGTGCCAGTAGCGTGACAGGGGGAACCGGGGAGCTGTTTTTT. Residues: CASSVTGGTGELFF.

This clone was counted a few times. This sequence joins TRBV12-5 and TRBJ2-2; 10 bases are shared with TRBD1. Losses at the gene ends were 1 base for V and 5 bases for J; bases not matched to a gene: 4. This CDR3 is 16 amino acids long. In germline, CDR1 is LGHNT, CDR2 FRNRAP. The CDR3 DNA reads as TGTGCTAGTGGTTTGGGACAGGGGGCTCGAACCGGGGAGCTGTTTTTT. It translates to CASGLGQGARTGELFF.

This clone has a handful of counts. The chain couples TRBV9 to TRBJ1-6; unclear D gene. The V end was cut by 1 base, the J end by 7 bases, with 15 bases between. The CDR3 is 16 residues long. Germline V CDR1 and CDR2: SGDLS, YYNGEE. The CDR3 nucleotides read TGTGCCAGCAGCGTAAGATGGGAGGGTGGCAATTCACCCCTCCACTTT. Its translation: CASSVRWEGGNSPLHF.

This chain joins TRBV2 and TRBJ1-5; perhaps TRBD1 as D (6 bases). CDR3 size: 15 residues. The germline V gene has CDR1 SNHLY and CDR2 FYNNEI. Trimming took 7 bases from V and 1 from J, leaving 14 bases between them. As DNA, the CDR3 is TGTGCCAGCACCCGGGAGGGGGTGAGCAATCAGCCCCAGCATTTT. Residues: CASTREGVSNQPQHF.

The rearrangement links TRBV2 to TRBJ1-3; a weak D match, TRBD1 (5 bases). V lost 5 bases and J 1 base, leaving 9 bases between the germline ends. This CDR3 contains 14 residues. The V gene's germline CDR1 is SNHLY and CDR2 FYNNEI. The CDR3 DNA follows: TGTGCCAGCAGTTCGCGGGGGTCTGGAAACACCATATATTTT. Its translation is CASSSRGSGNTIYF.

V usage is TRBV13 and J usage is TRBJ2-3; 8 bases are a match to TRBD2. The CDR3 has 18 residues. The germline CDR1 and CDR2 sequences are PRHDT and FYEKMQ (reference sequence). Losses at the gene ends were 5 bases for V and 5 bases for J; bases not matched to a gene: 18. CDR3 coding DNA: TGTGCCAGCAGCCGTGAGCGAGGCTATAGCGGGGACTTAGATACGCAGTATTTT. Translation: CASSRERGYSGDLDTQYF.

The sample holds a few counts of this clone. The chain combines TRBV6-5 with TRBJ1-1; no definite D call. Trimming pared 5 bases from V and 5 bases from J, leaving 9 bases between. This CDR3 comprises 12 residues. CDR1 and CDR2 from the germline V gene are MNHEY and SVGAGI. The CDR3 nucleotides are TGTGCCAGCAGTGAAGGGTGGACTGAAGCTTTCTTT. Its translation: CASSEGWTEAFF.

The table lists this clone with a few counts. This chain uses TRBV7-2 with TRBJ2-5; 9 bases match TRBD1. The CDR3 has 14 residues. CDR1 and CDR2 from the germline V gene are SGHTA and FQGNSA. The trim removed 5 bases at V and 2 bases at J, leaving 3 bases unmatched. The CDR3 reads CASSTDRGQETQYF. The CDR3 DNA sequence: TGTGCCAGCAGCACCGACAGGGGGCAAGAGACCCAGTACTTC.

This chain connects TRBV5-4 to TRBJ2-3, with no clear D. Germline V lookup: CDR1 SGHNT, CDR2 YYREEE (reference sequence). Trimming stripped 1 base from V and 2 bases from J, with 5 bases between. This CDR3 contains 13 residues. Here the CDR3 reads CASSLRTTDTQYF. CDR3 sequence (DNA): TGTGCCAGCAGCTTGAGAACCACAGATACGCAGTATTTT.

The chain joins TRBV6-1 to TRBJ1-3; D gene ambiguous. V gave up 6 bases and J gave up 0 bases, with 9 bases separating them. Germline lookup yields CDR1 MNHNS and CDR2 SASEGT. The CDR3 length is 14 residues. CDR3 sequence (DNA): TGTGCCAGCAGCCCTCAGTCCTCTGGAAACACCATATATTTT. It codes for CASSPQSSGNTIYF.

The chain employs TRBV27 and TRBJ2-3; a weak D match, TRBD1 (5 bases). The CDR3 sequence is 16 residues long. CDR1 MNHEY and CDR2 SMNVEV come from the germline V gene (reference sequence). The V end lost 5 bases, the J end lost 0 bases, and 15 bases lay between the germline ends. CDR3 sequence (DNA): TGTGCCAGCAGTCCACAGGAACCTATAAGCACAGATACGCAGTATTTT. This gives the protein CASSPQEPISTDTQYF.

The chain joins TRBV7-9 to TRBJ1-1, with D possibly matching TRBD1 (6 bases). The length of the CDR3 is 17 residues. With 5 bases removed from V and 1 base from J, the gap between germline ends came to 20 bases. From germline, CDR1 is SEHNR and CDR2 FQNEAQ (reference sequence). The CDR3 sequence is CASSTWMGAAENTEAFF. CDR3 DNA sequence: TGTGCCAGCAGCACGTGGATGGGGGCCGCGGAGAACACTGAAGCTTTCTTT.

A few counts support this clone. The rearrangement links TRBV30 to TRBJ2-1, with a weak D call TRBD1 (5 bases). The CDR3 is made up of 11 amino acids. Germline V gene sequence: CDR1 GTSNPN, CDR2 SVGIG (reference sequence). Trimming cost V 4 bases and J 7 bases, with 8 bases left between them. The CDR3 DNA reads as TGTGCCTGGACTCAGGGTAATGAGCAGTTCTTC. Translating gives CAWTQGNEQFF.

This clone was counted only a few times. The rearrangement joins TRBV14 to TRBJ2-1; tentative D call: TRBD2 (5 bases). V lost 5 bases and J 2 bases, leaving 13 bases between the germline ends. The CDR3 spans 15 residues. Germline V lookup: CDR1 SGHDN, CDR2 FVKESK. CDR3 nucleotide sequence: TGTGCCAGCAGCGCGGGTCAATGGGCCTACAATGAGCAGTTCTTC. This codes for CASSAGQWAYNEQFF.